This is a list of T cell receptor beta chains from one sample in a study of blood T cell repertoires in COVID-19. TCRdb's copy holds only in-frame clones and misses some; the assay was immunoSEQ multiplex PCR. The repertoire consists of roughly 260,000 clones, with approximately 83% occurring once and the leading ten covering 1.9%. Sample: PBMCs or T cells enriched from blood (not recorded which). These receptors were obtained from a woman between 45 and 65 years old who had recovered from COVID-19. Both conserved end residues are trimmed from each CDR3. The order of the fields is V gene, D gene, CDR3 protein. The D gene is left open where the match is weak.

V: TRBV3-1/TRBV3-2
D: -
CDR3: ASSQALYEQY

V: TRBV12-3/TRBV12-4
D: -
CDR3: ASSLMGAAEAF

V: TRBV3-1/TRBV3-2
D: -
CDR3: ASSQVGTHPGEQY

V: TRBV28
D: -
CDR3: ASSPGEHLYYGYT

V: TRBV2
D: -
CDR3: ASQRGQDYGYT

V: TRBV3-1/TRBV3-2
D: -
CDR3: ASSPPGLAKNIQY

V: TRBV29-1
D: TRBD2
CDR3: SVVLAGGSQETQY

V: TRBV6-6
D: -
CDR3: ASSQTRLSPRETQY

V: TRBV5-6
D: -
CDR3: ASSLWGMRDTQY

V: TRBV5-4
D: TRBD2
CDR3: ASSSGREGQETQY

V: TRBV5-5
D: TRBD1
CDR3: ASSLRDRIYGYT

V: TRBV2
D: -
CDR3: ASSFTHNEQF

V: TRBV9
D: -
CDR3: ASSVDENYGYT

V: TRBV7-6
D: TRBD2
CDR3: ASSLRPGLAGTSSSYNEQF

V: TRBV10-3
D: TRBD1
CDR3: AISERTGEGPQH

V: TRBV7-7
D: TRBD1
CDR3: ASSPGQGSGANVLT

V: TRBV4-1
D: TRBD2
CDR3: ASSRGLAGDYEQY

V: TRBV3-1/TRBV3-2
D: TRBD2
CDR3: ASSLPGGRSGQY